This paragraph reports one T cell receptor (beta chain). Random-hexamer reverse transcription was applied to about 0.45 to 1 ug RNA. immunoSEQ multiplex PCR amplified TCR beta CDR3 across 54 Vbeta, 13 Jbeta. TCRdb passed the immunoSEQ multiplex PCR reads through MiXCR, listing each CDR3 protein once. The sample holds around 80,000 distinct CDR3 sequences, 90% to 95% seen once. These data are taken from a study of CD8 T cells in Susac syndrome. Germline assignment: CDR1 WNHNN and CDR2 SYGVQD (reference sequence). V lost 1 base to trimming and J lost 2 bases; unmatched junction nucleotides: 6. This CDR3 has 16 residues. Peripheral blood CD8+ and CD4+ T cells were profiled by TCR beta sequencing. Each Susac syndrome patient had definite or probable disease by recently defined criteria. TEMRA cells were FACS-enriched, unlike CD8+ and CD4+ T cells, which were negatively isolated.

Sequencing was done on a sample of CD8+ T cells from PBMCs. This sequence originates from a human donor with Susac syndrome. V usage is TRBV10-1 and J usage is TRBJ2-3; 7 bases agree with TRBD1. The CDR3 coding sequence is TGCGCCAGCAGTGAGTTTATCAGGGGGTCCACAGATACGCAGTATTTT. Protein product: CASSEFIRGSTDTQYF.